This T cell receptor (beta chain) was sequenced during a study of T cells in Graves' hyperthyroidism and ophthalmopathy. Study findings and constraints: Using 13 V-J features, a model discriminated ophthalmopathy from stable hyperthyroidism.

This CDR3 has 17 residues. CDR1 and CDR2 (germline): MDHEN, SYDVKM. As concerns this clonotype: Its antigen is undetermined. A read error may account for a junction end that differs from germline.

TCR beta CDR3 regions were amplified from RNA. The study used the HTBI primer set for a first-round RT-PCR of the TCR CDR3. TCRdb reprocessed the multiplex PCR reads via MiXCR and lists one record per CDR3 protein. This table holds under 300,000 distinct CDR3 sequences, approximately 14% found once. The sequencing sample was made of blood. The chain joins TRBV28 to TRBJ2-7; 11 bases agree with TRBD2. This sequence originates from a woman aged 40 to 50 with Graves' hyperthyroidism. The CDR3 spells CANSLPTSGSYPYEQYF. CDR3 sequence (DNA): TGTGCCAACAGTTTACCCACTAGCGGGAGCTATCCCTACGAGCAGTACTTC.